This TCR beta chain was sequenced during a study of cytomegalovirus exposure and HLA in healthy donors. Study results and limitations: The study designated about 180 TCR beta chains cytomegalovirus-associated. As a later analysis showed, a missense DCLRE1C variant was linked to trimming of TCR beta V- and J-genes. For presence/absence analyses, sequencing depth was assumed to be roughly uniform across donors.

The study ran its PCR with 60 Vbeta and 13 Jbeta primers. Here immunoSEQ multiplex PCR was the method, and the copy in TCRdb shows in-frame clones only, minus some. The data contain roughly 100,000 clones, just under 80% of them singletons. CDR3 length equals 17 residues. The V segment lost 2 bases and the J segment 3 bases; nucleotides outside the gene matches: 11. From germline, CDR1 is MNHNS and CDR2 SASEGT. A word on this clone: What it recognizes is unknown.

Participants comprised healthy donors of bone marrow. The rearrangement links TRBV6-1 to TRBJ2-5; 8 bases line up with TRBD2. The TCR originated in a man aged 25 to 45 in good health and CMV-seronegative. The source material was PBMCs. DNA of the CDR3: TGTGCCAGCAGTGAACCCATCCTAGCGGGCGGTAAAGAGACCCAGTACTTC. This translates into CASSEPILAGGKETQYF.